The 22 T cell receptor beta chains given below trace back to one sample, sequenced in a study of long-term antiretroviral therapy in people with HIV. Version v3.0 of the immunoSEQ assay was performed at survey level. Sequenced by immunoSEQ multiplex PCR; TCRdb stores in-frame clones only, minus some. The table has around 25,000 clones, around four fifths seen once; the top ten hold 4% to 5.5%. The sequences come from unsorted PBMCs, collected 3 years after starting antiretroviral therapy. The receptor source for this set is a man aged 18 to 29 with HIV.

J is TRBJ1-1 and V is TRBV7-3; D ambiguous. Germline V gives CDR1 SGHTA, CDR2 FQGTGA. V was trimmed by 2 bases and J by 1 base, leaving 11 bases between them. The CDR3 sequence is 15 residues long. In nucleotides, the CDR3 is TGTGCCAGCAGCTTAGACCCGGGATCGAACACTGAAGCTTTCTTT. This translates into CASSLDPGSNTEAFF.

The V and J genes are TRBV11-2 and TRBJ1-6; no clear D gene. In germline, CDR1 is SGHAT, CDR2 FQNNGV. V shed 5 bases and J shed 11 bases, with 13 bases lying between them. This CDR3 comprises 13 residues. CDR3: CASSPRLDAPLHF. CDR3 nucleotides: TGTGCCAGCAGCCCCCGTCTCGACGCACCCCTCCACTTT.

This clone was recorded only once. The J gene is TRBJ2-5, the V gene TRBV5-1, with 8 positions matching TRBD1. The V segment lost 6 bases and the J segment 4 bases; nucleotides outside the gene matches: 11. The CDR3 consists of 15 residues. The V gene's germline CDR1 is SGHRS and CDR2 YFSETQ. CDR3 amino acids: CASIDPQGAGETQYF. The DNA for the CDR3 is TGCGCCAGCATCGACCCTCAGGGGGCGGGAGAGACCCAGTACTTC.

The chain has TRBV11-2 and TRBJ2-1, with 7 bases fitting TRBD1. Germline lookup yields CDR1 SGHAT and CDR2 FQNNGV. V shed 5 bases, J shed 10 bases, and the junction held 8 bases outside the gene matches. This CDR3 is 13 amino acids long. The CDR3 nucleotides are TGTGCCAGCAGCCAAGACAGGGACAGAGAGCAGTTCTTC. Its protein product is CASSQDRDREQFF.

The rearrangement uses TRBV5-1 and TRBJ2-1; D perhaps matches TRBD1 (5 bases). Germline V gene lookup returns CDR1 SGHRS and CDR2 YFSETQ. Trimming pared 9 bases from V and 2 bases from J, leaving 12 bases between. The CDR3 has 13 residues. This CDR3 is CATRQSTYNEQFF. For the CDR3, the DNA is TGCGCCACTCGACAGTCTACCTACAATGAGCAGTTCTTC.

The chain recombines TRBV10-3 with TRBJ2-1, with unresolved D. Trimming cost V 0 bases and J 8 bases, with 8 bases left between them. The CDR3 totals 13 residues. The germline gives CDR1 ENHRY, CDR2 SYGVKD. CDR3 nucleotide sequence: TGTGCCATCAGTGAGTCAGCCGGTTATGAGCAGTTCTTC. Translated, it gives CAISESAGYEQFF.

The chain links TRBV6-5 to TRBJ1-3; D is unclear. The CDR3 loop spans 14 amino acids. CDR1 and CDR2 (germline): MNHEY, SVGAGI. Trimming took 0 bases from V and 2 from J, leaving 5 bases between them. The CDR3: CASSYSTTGNTIYF. DNA of the CDR3: TGTGCCAGCAGTTACTCTACAACTGGAAACACCATATATTTT.

The chain links TRBV2 to TRBJ1-1; D is possibly TRBD1 (6 bases). Germline V gene sequence: CDR1 SNHLY, CDR2 FYNNEI. This CDR3 has 13 amino acids. Trimming removed 5 bases from V and 0 bases from J, with 7 bases in between. The CDR3 protein is CASSRDMNTEAFF. Here the CDR3 DNA reads TGTGCCAGCAGTCGGGACATGAACACTGAAGCTTTCTTT.

The chain recombines TRBV7-9 with TRBJ1-5; 10 bases are a match to TRBD1. The CDR3 is made up of 17 amino acids. Trimming cost V 2 bases and J 4 bases; bases outside gene matches: 8. Germline V gene lookup returns CDR1 SEHNR and CDR2 FQNEAQ (reference sequence). CDR3 residues: CASSLYGDRGLNQPQHF. The CDR3 DNA is TGTGCCAGCAGCTTATACGGGGACAGGGGCCTGAATCAGCCCCAGCATTTT.

The chain links TRBV10-3 to TRBJ1-1; weak D call: TRBD1 (6 bases). CDR3 length equals 14 residues. Trimming removed 6 bases at V and 1 base at J, with 12 bases between. The germline gives CDR1 ENHRY, CDR2 SYGVKD. The CDR3: CAIRTSTGNTEAFF. CDR3 bases: TGTGCCATCAGAACCTCGACAGGGAACACTGAAGCTTTCTTT.

This clone appeared a single time. The V and J genes are TRBV11-2 and TRBJ2-5; no clear D. The germline V gene encodes CDR1 SGHAT and CDR2 FQNNGV. Trimming cost V 7 bases and J 4 bases, with 10 bases left between them. The CDR3 is 12 amino acids. The CDR3 nucleotides read TGTGCCAGCAATGGAGTGCGAGAGACCCAGTACTTC. Translating it yields CASNGVRETQYF.

This clone was seen a few times. The V call is TRBV15, the J call TRBJ1-2, with D perhaps matching TRBD1 (5 bases). The CDR3 has 15 residues. V shed 0 bases and J shed 5 bases, with 13 bases lying between them. The V gene's germline CDR1 is LNHNV and CDR2 YYDKDF (reference sequence). CDR3 amino acids: CATSRDRAPLYGYTF. CDR3 nucleotide sequence: TGTGCCACCAGCAGAGACAGGGCGCCGTTATATGGCTACACCTTC.

This chain uses TRBV9 with TRBJ2-3; maybe TRBD2 (6 bases). With 0 bases removed from V and 3 bases from J, the gap between germline ends came to 11 bases. CDR3 length: 15 amino acids. Germline V gene data show CDR1 as SGDLS and CDR2 as YYNGEE. The CDR3 is CASSVEGGKTDTQYF. The CDR3 coding sequence is TGTGCCAGCAGCGTAGAGGGCGGGAAGACAGATACGCAGTATTTT.

This clone was found once. V gene TRBV19 combines with J gene TRBJ1-1, with D tentatively TRBD1 (5 bases). V lost 5 bases, J lost 0 bases, and 7 bases lay in between. Per germline, CDR1 LNHDA and CDR2 SQIVND (reference sequence). This CDR3 is 13 amino acids long. CDR3 sequence (DNA): TGTGCCAGTAGTGGACAAGTGAACACTGAAGCTTTCTTT. The encoded protein is CASSGQVNTEAFF.

This sequence joins TRBV5-1 and TRBJ1-1; D possibly corresponds to TRBD1 (5 bases). The germline V gene encodes CDR1 SGHRS and CDR2 YFSETQ. The V gene lost 7 bases and the J gene lost 6 bases, with 19 bases spanning the gap. The CDR3 extends over 14 amino acids. The CDR3 DNA reads as TGCGCCAGCGCCTGGACGGGGCAGGACGCTGAAGCTTTCTTT. Encoded protein: CASAWTGQDAEAFF.

This sequence joins TRBV2 and TRBJ1-2; D not certain. Trimming cost V 8 bases and J 0 bases, with 7 bases left between them. The CDR3 consists of 12 residues. Germline lookup yields CDR1 SNHLY and CDR2 FYNNEI. The CDR3 reads CASEKSNYGYTF. In DNA form, the CDR3 reads TGTGCCAGCGAAAAGTCTAACTATGGCTACACCTTC.

In this sample, this clone is medium-sized. The V call is TRBV4-2, the J call TRBJ1-2; D is unclear. Trimming took 3 bases from V and 6 from J, leaving 14 bases between them. The germline gives CDR1 LGHNA, CDR2 YNFKEQ. The CDR3 contains 14 residues. The CDR3 coding sequence is TGTGCCAGCAGCCACCCCGCCGGCCCGGATGGCTACACCTTC. Its protein is CASSHPAGPDGYTF.

The chain combines TRBV28 with TRBJ1-5, with 11 nucleotides matching TRBD1. The V segment lost 4 bases and the J segment 2 bases; nucleotides outside the gene matches: 4. The CDR3 is made up of 16 amino acids. The germline V gene has CDR1 MDHEN and CDR2 SYDVKM. The CDR3 loop is CASSYRDRGGNQPQHF. Here the CDR3 DNA reads TGTGCCAGCAGTTATAGGGACAGGGGGGGCAATCAGCCCCAGCATTTT.

The V call is TRBV2, the J call TRBJ2-5; maybe TRBD2 (5 bases). The V gene lost 8 bases and the J gene lost 5 bases, with 15 bases spanning the gap. CDR3 size: 13 residues. The germline V gene has CDR1 SNHLY and CDR2 FYNNEI. CDR3 DNA: TGTGCCAGCGGAGACTTTCGGAGGGAGACCCAGTACTTC. It codes for CASGDFRRETQYF. Supplemented by reference TRBV2 and TRBJ2-5, the full variable domain reads EPEVTQTPSHQVTQMGQEVILRCVPISNHLYFYWYRQILGQKVEFLVSFYNNEISEKSEIFDDQFSVERPDGSNFTLKIRSTKLEDSAMYFCASGDFRRETQYFGPGTRLLVL.

For the CDR3, the DNA is TGTGCCAGCAGTAAACTAGGGTACGGCTATGGCTACACCTTC. This translates into CASSKLGYGYGYTF. The gene calls are TRBV6-1 and TRBJ1-2; no definite D call. The CDR3 totals 14 residues. Germline V gene sequence: CDR1 MNHNS, CDR2 SASEGT. V gave up 5 bases and J gave up 4 bases, with 14 bases separating them.

The V gene is TRBV9, the J gene TRBJ2-3; TRBD2 matches at 11 bases. Germline V gives CDR1 SGDLS, CDR2 YYNGEE. The CDR3 runs 16 residues. The trim removed 2 bases at V and 2 bases at J, leaving 4 bases unmatched. CDR3 DNA: TGTGCCAGCAGCGTGACTAGCGGGGCGACCACAGATACGCAGTATTTT. Its protein is CASSVTSGATTDTQYF.

The chain has TRBV9 and TRBJ2-2; 10 bases align to TRBD1. Trimming took 0 bases from V and 4 from J; bases not matched to a gene: 9. CDR1 and CDR2 from the germline V gene are SGDLS and YYNGEE. This CDR3 is 18 amino acids long. The CDR3 is CASSVVGQGFPSTGELFF. As DNA, the CDR3 is TGTGCCAGCAGCGTAGTGGGACAGGGGTTCCCATCCACCGGGGAGCTGTTTTTT.